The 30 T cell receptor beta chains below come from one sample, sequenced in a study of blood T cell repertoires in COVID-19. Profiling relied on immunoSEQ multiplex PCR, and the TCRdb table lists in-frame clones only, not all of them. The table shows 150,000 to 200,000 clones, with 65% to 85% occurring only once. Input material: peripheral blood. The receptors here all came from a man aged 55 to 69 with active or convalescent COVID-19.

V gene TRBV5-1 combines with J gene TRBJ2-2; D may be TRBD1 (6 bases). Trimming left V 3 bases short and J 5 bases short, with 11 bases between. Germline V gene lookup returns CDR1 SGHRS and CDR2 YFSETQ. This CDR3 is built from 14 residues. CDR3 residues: CASSSQGLTGELFF. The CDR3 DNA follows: TGCGCCAGCAGCTCCCAGGGGCTAACCGGGGAGCTGTTTTTT.

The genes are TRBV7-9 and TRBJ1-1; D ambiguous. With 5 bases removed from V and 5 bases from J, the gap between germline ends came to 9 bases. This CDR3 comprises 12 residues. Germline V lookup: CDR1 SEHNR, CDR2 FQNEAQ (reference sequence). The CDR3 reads CASSRMSTEAFF. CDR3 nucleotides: TGTGCCAGCAGCCGTATGTCTACTGAAGCTTTCTTT. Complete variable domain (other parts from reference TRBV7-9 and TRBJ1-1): DTGVSQNPRHKITKRGQNVTFRCDPISEHNRLYWYRQTLGQGPEFLTYFQNEAQLEKSRLLSDRFSAERPKGSFSTLEIQRTEQGDSAMYLCASSRMSTEAFFGQGTRLTVV.

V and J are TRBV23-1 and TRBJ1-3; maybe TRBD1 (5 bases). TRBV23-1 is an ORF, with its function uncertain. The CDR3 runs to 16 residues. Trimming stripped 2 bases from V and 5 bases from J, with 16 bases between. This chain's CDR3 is CASSQHPLTVRNTIYF. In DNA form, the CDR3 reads TGCGCCAGCAGTCAACATCCCCTGACAGTTCGAAACACCATATATTTT.

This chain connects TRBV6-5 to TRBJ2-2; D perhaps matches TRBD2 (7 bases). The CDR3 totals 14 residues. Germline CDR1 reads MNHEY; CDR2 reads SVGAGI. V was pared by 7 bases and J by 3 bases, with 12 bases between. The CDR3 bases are TGTGCCAGCACCCGGGGGGCCTACACCGGGGAGCTGTTTTTT. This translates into CASTRGAYTGELFF.

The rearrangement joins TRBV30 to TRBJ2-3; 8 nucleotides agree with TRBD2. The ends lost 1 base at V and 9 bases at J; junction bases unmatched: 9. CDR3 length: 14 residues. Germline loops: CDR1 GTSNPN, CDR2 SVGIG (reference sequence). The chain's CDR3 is CAWSAGGDFETQYF. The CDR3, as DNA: TGTGCCTGGAGTGCCGGGGGGGACTTTGAGACGCAGTATTTT. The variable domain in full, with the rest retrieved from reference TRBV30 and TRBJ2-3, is SQTIHQWPATLVQPVGSPLSLECTVEGTSNPNLYWYRQAAGRGLQLLFYSVGIGQISSEVPQNLSASRPQDRQFILSSKKLLLSDSGFYLCAWSAGGDFETQYFGPGTRLTVL.

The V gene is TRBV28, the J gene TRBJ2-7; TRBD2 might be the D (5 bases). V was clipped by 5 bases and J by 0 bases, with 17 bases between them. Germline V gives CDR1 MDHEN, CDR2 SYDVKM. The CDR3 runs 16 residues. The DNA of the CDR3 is TGTGCCAGCAGTCCCCTGAGAGGGTCGGGCTCCTACGAGCAGTACTTC. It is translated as CASSPLRGSGSYEQYF.

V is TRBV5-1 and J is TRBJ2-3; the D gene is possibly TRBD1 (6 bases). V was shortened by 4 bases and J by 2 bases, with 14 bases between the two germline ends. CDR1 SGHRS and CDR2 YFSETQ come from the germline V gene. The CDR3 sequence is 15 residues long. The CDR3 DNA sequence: TGCGCCAGCAGCCCTACACAGGGTACCACAGATACGCAGTATTTT. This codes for CASSPTQGTTDTQYF.

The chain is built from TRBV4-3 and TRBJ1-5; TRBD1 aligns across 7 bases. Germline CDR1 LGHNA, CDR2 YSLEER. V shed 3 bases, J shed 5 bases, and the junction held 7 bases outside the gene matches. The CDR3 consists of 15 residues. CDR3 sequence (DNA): TGCGCCAGCAGCCAGCTACAGGGGCGGGATCAGCCCCAGCATTTT. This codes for CASSQLQGRDQPQHF.

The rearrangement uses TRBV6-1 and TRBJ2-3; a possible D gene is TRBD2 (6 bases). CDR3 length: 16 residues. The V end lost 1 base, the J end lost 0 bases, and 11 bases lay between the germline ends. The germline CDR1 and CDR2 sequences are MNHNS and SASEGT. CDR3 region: CASSEGNSGSTDTQYF. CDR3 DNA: TGTGCCAGCAGTGAAGGTAATAGCGGTAGCACAGATACGCAGTATTTT.

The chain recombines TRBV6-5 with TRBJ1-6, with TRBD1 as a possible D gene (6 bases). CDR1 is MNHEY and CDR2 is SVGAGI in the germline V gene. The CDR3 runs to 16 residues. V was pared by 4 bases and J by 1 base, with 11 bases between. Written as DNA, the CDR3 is TGTGCCAGCAGTTCCAGGGGCGGGTCCTATAATTCACCCCTCCACTTT. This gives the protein CASSSRGGSYNSPLHF.

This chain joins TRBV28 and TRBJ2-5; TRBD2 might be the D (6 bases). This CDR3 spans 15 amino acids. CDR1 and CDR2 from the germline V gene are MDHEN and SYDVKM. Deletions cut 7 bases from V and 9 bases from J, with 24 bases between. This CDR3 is CASTMEVRSPGAQYF. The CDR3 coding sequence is TGTGCCAGCACCATGGAGGTGAGGTCCCCGGGGGCCCAGTACTTC.

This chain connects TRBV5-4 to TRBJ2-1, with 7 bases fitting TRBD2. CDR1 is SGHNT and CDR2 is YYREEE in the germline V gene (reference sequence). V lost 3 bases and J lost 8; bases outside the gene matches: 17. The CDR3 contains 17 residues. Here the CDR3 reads CASSSGGSGPGRDEQFF. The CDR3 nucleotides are TGTGCCAGCAGCTCGGGCGGGAGCGGCCCTGGCCGTGATGAGCAGTTCTTC.

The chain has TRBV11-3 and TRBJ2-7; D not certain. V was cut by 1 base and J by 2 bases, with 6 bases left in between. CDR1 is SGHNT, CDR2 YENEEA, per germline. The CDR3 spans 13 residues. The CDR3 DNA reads TGTGCCAGCAGCTTAGGCCCGGCCTACGAGCAGTACTTC. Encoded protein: CASSLGPAYEQYF.

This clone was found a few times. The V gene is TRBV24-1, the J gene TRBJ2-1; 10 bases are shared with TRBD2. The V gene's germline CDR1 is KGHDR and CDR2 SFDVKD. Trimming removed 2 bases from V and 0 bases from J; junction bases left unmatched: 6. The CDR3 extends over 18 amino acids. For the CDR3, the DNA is TGTGCCACCAGTGATTACCCTAGCGGGAGATTCTCCTACAATGAGCAGTTCTTC. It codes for CATSDYPSGRFSYNEQFF.

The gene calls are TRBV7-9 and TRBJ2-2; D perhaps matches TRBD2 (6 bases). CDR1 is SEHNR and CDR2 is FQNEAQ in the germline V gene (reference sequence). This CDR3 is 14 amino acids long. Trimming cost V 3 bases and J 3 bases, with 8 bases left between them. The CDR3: CASSFREDTGELFF. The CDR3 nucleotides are TGTGCCAGCAGCTTCAGGGAGGACACCGGGGAGCTGTTTTTT.

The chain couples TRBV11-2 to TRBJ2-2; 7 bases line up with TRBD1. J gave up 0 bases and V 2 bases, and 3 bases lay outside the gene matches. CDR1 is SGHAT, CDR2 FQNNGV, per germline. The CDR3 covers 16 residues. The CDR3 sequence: CASSLWDRPNTGELFF. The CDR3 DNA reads TGTGCCAGCAGCTTATGGGACAGACCGAACACCGGGGAGCTGTTTTTT.

CDR3: CATSRAGTGSDTQYF. CDR3 sequence (DNA): TGTGCCACCAGCAGAGCGGGGACAGGGTCAGATACGCAGTATTTT. This rearrangement joins TRBV15 to TRBJ2-3; 9 positions match TRBD1. V gave up 1 base and J gave up 4 bases; unmatched junction bases: 3. Germline lookup yields CDR1 LNHNV and CDR2 YYDKDF (reference sequence). This CDR3 has 15 amino acids. The full variable domain, with the rest looked up from reference TRBV15 and TRBJ2-3, is DAMVIQNPRYQVTQFGKPVTLSCSQTLNHNVMYWYQQKSSQAPKLLFHYYDKDFNNEADTPDNFQSRRPNTSFCFLDIRSPGLGDTAMYLCATSRAGTGSDTQYFGPGTRLTVL.

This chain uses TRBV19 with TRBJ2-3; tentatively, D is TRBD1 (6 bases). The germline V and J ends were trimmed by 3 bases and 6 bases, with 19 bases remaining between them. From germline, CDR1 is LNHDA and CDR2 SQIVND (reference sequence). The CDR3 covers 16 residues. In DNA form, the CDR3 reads TGTGCCAGTAGTATTGGTGGGGGACACGGCGCGGATACGCAGTATTTT. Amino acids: CASSIGGGHGADTQYF.

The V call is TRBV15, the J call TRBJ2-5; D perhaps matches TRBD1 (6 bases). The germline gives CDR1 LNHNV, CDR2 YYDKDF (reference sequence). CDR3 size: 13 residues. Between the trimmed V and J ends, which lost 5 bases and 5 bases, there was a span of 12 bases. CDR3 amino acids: CATSDQGRETQYF. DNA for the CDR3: TGTGCCACCAGCGATCAGGGGCGGGAGACCCAGTACTTC.

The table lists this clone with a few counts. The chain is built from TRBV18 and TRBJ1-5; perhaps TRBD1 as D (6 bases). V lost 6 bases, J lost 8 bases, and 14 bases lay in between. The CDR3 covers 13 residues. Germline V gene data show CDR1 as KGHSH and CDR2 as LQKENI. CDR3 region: CASSTRDIEPQHF. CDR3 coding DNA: TGTGCCAGCTCGACCCGGGACATCGAGCCCCAGCATTTT.

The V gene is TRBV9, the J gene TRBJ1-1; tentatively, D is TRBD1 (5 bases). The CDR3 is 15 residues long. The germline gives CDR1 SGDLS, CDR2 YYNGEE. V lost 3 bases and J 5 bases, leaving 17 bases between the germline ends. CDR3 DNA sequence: TGTGCCAGCAGCGATCGGAGCGGGGCGAGGACTGAAGCTTTCTTT. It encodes CASSDRSGARTEAFF.

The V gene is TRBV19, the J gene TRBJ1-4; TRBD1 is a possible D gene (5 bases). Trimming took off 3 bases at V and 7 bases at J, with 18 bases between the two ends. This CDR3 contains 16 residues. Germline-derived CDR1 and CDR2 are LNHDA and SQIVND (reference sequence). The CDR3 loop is CASSIGQAGDIEKLFF. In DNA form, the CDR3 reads TGTGCCAGTAGTATCGGCCAGGCGGGGGATATTGAAAAACTGTTTTTT.

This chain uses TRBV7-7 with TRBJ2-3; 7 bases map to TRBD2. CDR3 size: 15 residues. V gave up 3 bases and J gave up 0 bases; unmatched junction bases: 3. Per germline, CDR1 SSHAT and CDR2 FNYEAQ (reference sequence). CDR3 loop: CASSLGSGSTDTQYF. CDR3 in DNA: TGTGCCAGCAGCTTGGGTAGCGGGAGCACAGATACGCAGTATTTT.

CDR3 protein: CASSEPPGSGGRSGYTF. As DNA, the CDR3 is TGTGCCAGCAGTGAACCCCCTGGGTCAGGGGGTCGGAGCGGCTACACCTTC. The genes are TRBV2 and TRBJ1-2; 7 nucleotides agree with TRBD1. J gave up 8 bases and V 2 bases, and 17 bases lay outside the gene matches. This CDR3 comprises 17 residues. Looked up from germline, CDR1 is SNHLY and CDR2 is FYNNEI.

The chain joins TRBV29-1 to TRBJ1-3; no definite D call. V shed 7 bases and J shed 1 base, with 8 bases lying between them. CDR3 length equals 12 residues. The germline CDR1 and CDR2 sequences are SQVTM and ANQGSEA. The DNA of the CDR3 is TGCAGCGCGACTACATCTGGAAACACCATATATTTT. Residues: CSATTSGNTIYF.

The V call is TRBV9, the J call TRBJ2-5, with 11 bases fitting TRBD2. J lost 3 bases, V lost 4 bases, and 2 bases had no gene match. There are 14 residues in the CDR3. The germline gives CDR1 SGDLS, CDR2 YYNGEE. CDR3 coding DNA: TGTGCCAGCAGCCCGGGACTAGCGGAAGAGACCCAGTACTTC. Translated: CASSPGLAEETQYF. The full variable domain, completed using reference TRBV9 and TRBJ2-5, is DSGVTQTPKHLITATGQRVTLRCSPRSGDLSVYWYQQSLDQGLQFLIQYYNGEERAKGNILERFSAQQFPDLHSELNLSSLELGDSALYFCASSPGLAEETQYFGPGTRLLVL.

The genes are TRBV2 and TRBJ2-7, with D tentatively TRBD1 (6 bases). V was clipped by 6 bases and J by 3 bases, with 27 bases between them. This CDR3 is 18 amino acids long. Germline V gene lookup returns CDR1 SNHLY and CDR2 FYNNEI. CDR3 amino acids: CASREHPPGELLDYEQYF. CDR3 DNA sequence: TGTGCCAGCAGGGAACATCCTCCAGGGGAACTTTTAGACTACGAGCAGTACTTC.

CDR3 in DNA: TGTGCCAGTAGTATCGGGGTGGCAACTAATGAAAAACTGTTTTTT. Residues: CASSIGVATNEKLFF. The rearrangement links TRBV19 to TRBJ1-4; D gene uncertain. With 3 bases removed from V and 0 bases from J, the gap between germline ends came to 8 bases. The CDR3 is 15 amino acids. In germline, CDR1 is LNHDA, CDR2 SQIVND (reference sequence).

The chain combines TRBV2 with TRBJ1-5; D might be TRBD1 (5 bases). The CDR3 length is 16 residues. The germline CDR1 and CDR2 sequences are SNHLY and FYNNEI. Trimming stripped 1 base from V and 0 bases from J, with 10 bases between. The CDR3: CASSEGGRYSNQPQHF. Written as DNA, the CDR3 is TGTGCCAGCAGTGAAGGGGGCCGCTATAGCAATCAGCCCCAGCATTTT.

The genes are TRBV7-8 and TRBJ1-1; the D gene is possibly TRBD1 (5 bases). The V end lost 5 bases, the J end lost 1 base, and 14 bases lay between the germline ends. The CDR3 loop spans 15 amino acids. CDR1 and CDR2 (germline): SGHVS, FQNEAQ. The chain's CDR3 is CASSPRQRPNTEAFF. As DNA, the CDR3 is TGTGCCAGCAGCCCCCGACAGCGACCGAACACTGAAGCTTTCTTT.